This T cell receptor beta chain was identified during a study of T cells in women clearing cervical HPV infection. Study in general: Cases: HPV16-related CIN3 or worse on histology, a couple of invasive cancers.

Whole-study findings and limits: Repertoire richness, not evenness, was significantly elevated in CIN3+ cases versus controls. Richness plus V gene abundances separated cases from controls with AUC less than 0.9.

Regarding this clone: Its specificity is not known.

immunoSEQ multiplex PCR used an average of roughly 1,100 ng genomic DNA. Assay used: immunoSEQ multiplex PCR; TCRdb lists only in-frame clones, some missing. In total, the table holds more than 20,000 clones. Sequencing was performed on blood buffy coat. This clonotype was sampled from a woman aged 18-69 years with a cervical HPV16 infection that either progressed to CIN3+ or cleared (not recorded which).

Incomplete CDR3 DNA: TGTGCCAGCAGCTTGCCCGGGACTCCAATT. It encodes CASSLPGTPI. The full CDR3 sequence reads CASSLPGTPIQYF. The V gene is TRBV5-6, the J gene TRBJ2-4; tentatively, D is TRBD2 (6 bases). The CDR3 end lies 3 residues beyond the end of the read and is filled in from the germline J gene. CDR1 and CDR2 (germline): SGHDT, YYEEEE. This CDR3 is built from 13 residues.